The text below deals with one TCR beta chain. Its matching antigen is unknown. All trial patients relapsed after autologous stem cell transplantation. Between the trimmed V and J ends, which lost 3 bases and 2 bases, there was a span of 8 bases. CDR1 and CDR2 (germline): MNHEY, SMNVEV (reference sequence). This CDR3 is built from 15 residues. This entry comes from a study of PD-1 blockade in classical Hodgkin lymphoma. As for the study in general: Treatment was intravenous nivolumab, 3 mg/kg every 2 weeks, until progression. Overall study findings and caveats: Lower baseline TCR diversity marked trial partial responders and progressors.

The assay was immunoSEQ multiplex PCR, and TCRdb's table has in-frame clones only and misses some. The data hold some 100,000 clones, with roughly 92% observed a single time. This TCR came from a human donor with classical Hodgkin lymphoma. The chain joins TRBV27 to TRBJ2-6; the D is unclear. The sample consisted of peripheral blood mononuclear cells (PBMCs), taken at baseline. CDR3 nucleotides: TGTGCCAGCAGTTTTCGGGCCGCTGGGGCCAACGTCCTGACTTTC. Its protein product is CASSFRAAGANVLTF.